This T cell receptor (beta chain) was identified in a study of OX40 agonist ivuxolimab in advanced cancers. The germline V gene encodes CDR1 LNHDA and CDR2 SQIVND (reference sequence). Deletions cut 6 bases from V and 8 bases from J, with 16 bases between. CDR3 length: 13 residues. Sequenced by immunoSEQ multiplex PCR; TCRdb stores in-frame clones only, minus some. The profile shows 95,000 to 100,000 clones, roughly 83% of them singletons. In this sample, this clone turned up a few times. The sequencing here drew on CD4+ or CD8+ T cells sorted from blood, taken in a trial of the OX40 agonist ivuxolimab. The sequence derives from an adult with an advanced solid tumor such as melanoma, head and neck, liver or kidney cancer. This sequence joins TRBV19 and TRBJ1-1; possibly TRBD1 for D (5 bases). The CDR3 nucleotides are TGTGCCAGTAGGACGAAGGGGACGGGAGAAGCTTTCTTT. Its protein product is CASRTKGTGEAFF.